Listed here is a single TCR beta chain. These data belong to a study of shared T cell receptors in the human thymus. Sequencing was performed with immunoSEQ multiplex PCR; in TCRdb, only in-frame clones are kept and a portion is missing. The sample holds over 650,000 clones, about 90% seen once. The V end lost 1 base, the J end lost 2 bases, and 8 bases lay between the germline ends. This CDR3 contains 14 residues. Germline CDR1 and CDR2: SGHTA and FQGNSA. A further study also used this sample, focusing on human thymus T cells. That source notes: Congenital heart defects were the reason for the corrective surgery that the donors, healthy Finnish infants, were having. Thymic material originated from resections removed in the course of corrective heart surgery. Thymic as well as blood repertoires seemed to favor certain V and J genes unevenly. Highly overlapping thymic repertoires among unrelated individuals were reported in related research.

The rearrangement links TRBV7-2 to TRBJ1-2; tentative D call: TRBD1 (6 bases). The receptor comes from a boy younger than two with a congenital heart defect. Sequencing was done on a sample of thymocytes. CDR3 sequence reads: CASSLGTENYGYTF. DNA for the CDR3: TGTGCCAGCAGCTTAGGGACAGAAAACTATGGCTACACCTTC. The whole variable domain, filled in from reference TRBV7-2 and TRBJ1-2, reads GAGVSQSPSNKVTEKGKDVELRCDPISGHTALYWYRQSLGQGLEFLIYFQGNSAPDKSGLPSDRFSAERTGGSVSTLTIQRTQQEDSAVYLCASSLGTENYGYTFGSGTRLTVV.